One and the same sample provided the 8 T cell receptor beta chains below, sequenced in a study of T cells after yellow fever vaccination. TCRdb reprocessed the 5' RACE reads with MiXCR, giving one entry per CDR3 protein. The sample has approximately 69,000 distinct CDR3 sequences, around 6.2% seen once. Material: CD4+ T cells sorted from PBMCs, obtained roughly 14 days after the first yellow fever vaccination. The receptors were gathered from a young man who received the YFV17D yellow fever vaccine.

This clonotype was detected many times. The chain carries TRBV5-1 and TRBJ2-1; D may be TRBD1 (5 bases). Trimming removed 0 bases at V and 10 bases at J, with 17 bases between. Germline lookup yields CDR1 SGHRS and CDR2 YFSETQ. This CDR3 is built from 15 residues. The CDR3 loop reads CASSLEGRGDREQFF. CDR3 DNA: TGCGCCAGCAGCTTGGAGGGGCGTGGGGATCGCGAGCAGTTCTTC.

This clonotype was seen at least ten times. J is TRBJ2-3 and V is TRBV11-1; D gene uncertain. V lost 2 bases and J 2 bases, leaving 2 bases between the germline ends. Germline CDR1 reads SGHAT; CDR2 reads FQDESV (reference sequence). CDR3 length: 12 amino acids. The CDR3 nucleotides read TGTGCCAGCAGCTTACCCACAGATACGCAGTATTTT. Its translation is CASSLPTDTQYF.

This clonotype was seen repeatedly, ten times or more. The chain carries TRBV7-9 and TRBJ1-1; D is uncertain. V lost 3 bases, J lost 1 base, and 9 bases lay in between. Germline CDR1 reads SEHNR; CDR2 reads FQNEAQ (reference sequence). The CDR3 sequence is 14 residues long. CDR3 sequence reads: CASSLADRNTEAFF. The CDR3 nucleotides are TGTGCCAGCAGCTTGGCCGACCGGAACACTGAAGCTTTCTTT.

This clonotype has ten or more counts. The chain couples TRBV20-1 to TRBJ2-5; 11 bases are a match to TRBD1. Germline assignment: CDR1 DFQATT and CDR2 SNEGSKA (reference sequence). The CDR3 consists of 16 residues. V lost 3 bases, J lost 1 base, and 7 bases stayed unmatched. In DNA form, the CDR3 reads TGCAGTGCTAGGGTGACCGGGACAGGGGGCCAAGAGACCCAGTACTTC. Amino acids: CSARVTGTGGQETQYF.

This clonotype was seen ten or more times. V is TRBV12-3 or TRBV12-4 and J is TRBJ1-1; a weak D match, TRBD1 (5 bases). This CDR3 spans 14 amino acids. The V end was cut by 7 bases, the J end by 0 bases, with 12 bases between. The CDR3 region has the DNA TGTGCCAGCACCCTCTGGGGGGTGAACACTGAAGCTTTCTTT. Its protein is CASTLWGVNTEAFF.

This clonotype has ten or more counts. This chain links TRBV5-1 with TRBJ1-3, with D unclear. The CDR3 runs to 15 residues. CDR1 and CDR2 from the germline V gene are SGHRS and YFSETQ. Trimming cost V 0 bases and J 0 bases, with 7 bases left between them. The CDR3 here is CASSLDGFSGNTIYF. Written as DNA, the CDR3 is TGCGCCAGCAGCTTGGATGGGTTCTCTGGAAACACCATATATTTT.

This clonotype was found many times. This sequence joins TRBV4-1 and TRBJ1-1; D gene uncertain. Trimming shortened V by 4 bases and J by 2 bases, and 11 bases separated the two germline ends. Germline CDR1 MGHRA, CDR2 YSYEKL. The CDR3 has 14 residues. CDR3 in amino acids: CASSRPGINTEAFF. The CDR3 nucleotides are TGCGCCAGCAGCCGCCCGGGGATAAACACTGAAGCTTTCTTT.

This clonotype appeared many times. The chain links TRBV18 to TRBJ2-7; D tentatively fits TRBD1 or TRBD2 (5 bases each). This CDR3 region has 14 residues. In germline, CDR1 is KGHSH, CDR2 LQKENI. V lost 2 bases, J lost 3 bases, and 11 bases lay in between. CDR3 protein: CASSPNRGVYEQYF. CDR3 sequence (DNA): TGTGCCAGCTCACCAAATCGGGGCGTCTACGAGCAGTACTTC.